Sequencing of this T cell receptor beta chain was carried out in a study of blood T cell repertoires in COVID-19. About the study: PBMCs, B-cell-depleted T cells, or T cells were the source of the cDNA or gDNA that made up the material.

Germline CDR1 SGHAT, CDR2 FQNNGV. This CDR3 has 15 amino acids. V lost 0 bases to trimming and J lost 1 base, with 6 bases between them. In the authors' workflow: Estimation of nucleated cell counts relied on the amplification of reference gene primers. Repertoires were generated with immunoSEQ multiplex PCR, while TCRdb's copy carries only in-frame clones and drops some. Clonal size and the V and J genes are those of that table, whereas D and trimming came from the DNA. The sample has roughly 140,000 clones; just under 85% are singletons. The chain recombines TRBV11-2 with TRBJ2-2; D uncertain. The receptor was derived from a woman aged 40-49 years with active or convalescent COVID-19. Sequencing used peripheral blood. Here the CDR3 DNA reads TGTGCCAGCAGCTTAGATCATTTGAACACCGGGGAGCTGTTTTTT. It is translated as CASSLDHLNTGELFF.